This T cell receptor beta chain appears in the sequencing data of a study of shared clonotypes between healthy human individuals. Donors, without exception, were Caucasian adults residing in Nashville, Tennessee. Broader study findings: Larger richness was generally estimated for naive than memory subsets. Clonotypes that were shared across four donors made up approximately 5.1% of naive CD4 clonotypes.

Study processing details: ImmunoSEQ gave junction-only sequences without quality scores, so filtering differed. The data were produced by immunoSEQ multiplex PCR, yet TCRdb's version contains in-frame clones alone and is incomplete. Clone size and V and J calls were adopted from that table, with D and trimming inferred from the DNA. Of 650,000 to 700,000 clones detected, about nine tenths appear once; the ten largest clones hold about 34%. The CDR3 is made up of 15 amino acids. V was shortened by 6 bases and J by 5 bases, with 17 bases between the two germline ends. Germline CDR1 WSHSY, CDR2 SAAADI. Concerning this clone: Its antigen is still unknown.

This clonotype was obtained from a man younger than 35 in good health. Some clones in this sample may be carry-over from other donors' samples. The sample was memory CD8+ T cells from PBMCs. The sample's subset: CD45RO+ cells pooled with CCR7-negative TemRA cells. The chain is built from TRBV10-2 and TRBJ2-1; D uncertain. This CDR3 is CASSRSVEAHNEQFF. DNA of the CDR3: TGCGCCAGCAGCCGCTCGGTCGAGGCACACAATGAGCAGTTCTTC.